These T cell receptor beta chains were read from a single sample in a study of cytomegalovirus exposure and HLA in healthy donors. TCRdb's table, derived via immunoSEQ multiplex PCR, lists solely in-frame clones and lacks some. Of roughly 60,000 clones listed, roughly 96% are singletons. The sample consisted of PBMCs. All receptors derive from a young man in good health and CMV-seronegative. The CDR3 runs from the conserved cysteine through the conserved F or W. The order of the fields is D gene, V gene, J gene, clone size, CDR3 protein, CDR3 DNA. The D gene is left open where the match is weak. Where a row states a size, it is once, few, many or the class of an expanded clone; other rows omit it.

TRBD1	TRBV5-1	TRBJ1-2	-	CASSLVAGGYGYTF	TGCGCCAGCAGCTTGGTGGCAGGGGGTTATGGCTACACCTTC
TRBD1	TRBV11-2	TRBJ1-1	-	CASSYGQGDTEAFF	TGTGCCAGCAGCTACGGACAGGGGGACACTGAAGCTTTCTTT
-	TRBV29-1	TRBJ2-5	-	CSVDSGWGMGSGQETQYF	TGCAGCGTTGACTCGGGTTGGGGAATGGGCTCAGGGCAAGAGACCCAGTACTTC
-	TRBV28	TRBJ1-5	once	CASTVGVGPQHF	TGTGCCAGCACGGTAGGGGTAGGGCCCCAGCATTTT
TRBD2	TRBV9	TRBJ2-5	-	CASTGVAGGIQETQYF	TGTGCCAGCACGGGAGTAGCGGGAGGAATCCAAGAGACCCAGTACTTC
-	TRBV4-3	TRBJ2-1	-	CASSQEVGPRGGDEQFF	TGCGCCAGCAGCCAAGAAGTGGGGCCGAGAGGCGGCGATGAGCAGTTCTTC
TRBD2	TRBV2	TRBJ2-6	-	CASRTSGISGANVLTF	TGTGCCAGCAGGACTAGCGGGATCTCTGGGGCCAACGTCCTGACTTTC
-	TRBV11-2	TRBJ1-5	-	CASSPMYGENQPQHF	TGTGCCAGCAGCCCCATGTACGGGGAAAATCAGCCCCAGCATTTT
TRBD1	TRBV10-3	TRBJ2-7	-	CAAAGTGVNEQYF	TGTGCCGCGGCAGGGACAGGGGTCAACGAGCAGTACTTC
-	TRBV7-6	TRBJ2-7	-	CASSPYRGAEQYF	TGTGCCAGCAGCCCCTATAGAGGTGCCGAGCAGTACTTC
TRBD1	TRBV19	TRBJ1-2	few	CASPGRGNGYTF	TGTGCCAGTCCTGGCAGGGGGAATGGCTACACCTTC
TRBD1	TRBV27	TRBJ2-5	-	CASSLRQGQRGQETQYF	TGTGCCAGCAGTCTCCGACAGGGGCAGAGGGGCCAAGAGACCCAGTACTTC
-	TRBV18	TRBJ2-2	-	CASSPETRGRVDTGELFF	TGTGCCAGCTCACCCGAAACGCGGGGAAGGGTGGACACCGGGGAGCTGTTTTTT
-	TRBV11-2	TRBJ2-7	-	CASSYLARGRIGEQYF	TGTGCCAGCAGCTACCTAGCTCGGGGAAGGATCGGCGAGCAGTACTTC
TRBD1	TRBV11-2	TRBJ1-2	-	CASSSGTGSRYTF	TGTGCCAGCAGCTCGGGGACAGGGTCGCGCTACACCTTC
TRBD1	TRBV4-1	TRBJ1-2	-	CASSQDRDRGDYGYTF	TGCGCCAGCAGCCAAGACCGGGACAGGGGGGACTATGGCTACACCTTC
TRBD2	TRBV12-5	TRBJ2-1	-	CASAPSGRPHEQFF	TGTGCTAGTGCTCCTAGCGGGAGACCCCATGAGCAGTTCTTC
-	TRBV9	TRBJ1-3	-	CASSVEGAPRPGNTIYF	TGTGCCAGCAGCGTGGAGGGAGCACCCCGTCCGGGAAACACCATATATTTT
TRBD1	TRBV29-1	TRBJ2-2	-	CSVELFVGQGAAGELFF	TGCAGCGTTGAATTATTTGTCGGACAGGGGGCCGCCGGGGAGCTGTTTTTT
TRBD2	TRBV4-1	TRBJ2-1	-	CASRPAGGGNEQFF	TGCGCCAGCAGACCCGCGGGAGGTGGAAATGAGCAGTTCTTC
TRBD1	TRBV6-5	TRBJ1-2	-	CASSDRDRRFGYTF	TGTGCCAGCAGCGACCGGGACAGAAGATTTGGCTACACCTTC
-	TRBV5-6	TRBJ2-5	once	CASSPLGAGTFGETQYF	TGTGCCAGCAGCCCACTGGGGGCCGGGACCTTCGGGGAGACCCAGTACTTC
-	TRBV2	TRBJ2-7	once	CASRQFPIEGTYEQYF	TGTGCCAGCAGGCAATTTCCCATCGAGGGTACCTACGAGCAGTACTTC
TRBD2	TRBV6-1	TRBJ2-3	-	CASSGGLAIITDTQYF	TGTGCCAGCAGTGGGGGACTAGCGATAATCACAGATACGCAGTATTTT
TRBD1	TRBV18	TRBJ1-2	-	CASSPLGQGKRKTNYGYTF	TGTGCCAGCTCACCATTGGGACAGGGGAAGCGAAAAACTAACTATGGCTACACCTTC
-	TRBV28	TRBJ2-2	-	CASSSGSTIGELFF	TGTGCCAGCAGTTCCGGGAGCACCATCGGGGAGCTGTTTTTT
-	TRBV4-3	TRBJ2-1	-	CASSQGMAETAGNEQFF	TGCGCCAGCAGCCAAGGTATGGCGGAGACTGCGGGCAATGAGCAGTTCTTC
TRBD2	TRBV27	TRBJ2-3	once	CASSFSGGTQYF	TGTGCCAGCAGTTTTTCGGGGGGTACGCAGTATTTT
TRBD2	TRBV7-9	TRBJ2-7	once	CASSQTSGRVGHEQYF	TGTGCCAGCAGTCAAACTAGCGGGAGGGTGGGACACGAGCAGTACTTC
TRBD2	TRBV28	TRBJ2-7	-	CASMPAGLVIHEQYF	TGTGCCAGCATGCCCGCGGGACTAGTAATCCACGAGCAGTACTTC
-	TRBV5-3	TRBJ1-5	-	CARSPGRGDQPQHF	TGTGCCAGAAGCCCCGGGAGGGGCGATCAGCCCCAGCATTTT
-	TRBV29-1	TRBJ2-1	-	CSVRSRNEQFF	TGCAGCGTCCGGAGTAGGAATGAGCAGTTCTTC
-	TRBV5-1	TRBJ1-2	once	CASSPRGGEEGYTF	TGCGCCAGCAGCCCCCGAGGAGGGGAGGAAGGCTACACCTTC
-	TRBV19	TRBJ1-4	once	CASRGVGVEKLFF	TGTGCCAGCCGGGGGGTCGGCGTTGAAAAACTGTTTTTT
TRBD1	TRBV28	TRBJ2-7	once	CASVSGTGFHEQYF	TGTGCCAGCGTATCCGGGACAGGGTTCCACGAGCAGTACTTC
-	TRBV18	TRBJ2-3	-	CASSPPVRITDTQYF	TGTGCCAGCTCACCACCGGTTAGAATCACAGATACGCAGTATTTT
-	TRBV7-9	TRBJ2-7	-	CASSLGAEQYF	TGTGCCAGCAGCTTAGGAGCCGAGCAGTACTTC
TRBD2	TRBV28	TRBJ2-7	-	CASSSIFLAGGTYEQYF	TGTGCCAGCAGTTCCATTTTCCTAGCGGGAGGAACCTACGAGCAGTACTTC
TRBD2	TRBV28	TRBJ2-1	-	CASTPLPGTSGLNNEQFF	TGTGCCAGTACCCCCCTCCCCGGGACTAGCGGGCTCAACAATGAGCAGTTCTTC
-	TRBV10-1	TRBJ2-3	-	CASSESRRGSTDTQYF	TGCGCCAGCAGTGAGTCGAGAAGGGGAAGCACAGATACGCAGTATTTT
TRBD2	TRBV27	TRBJ2-3	-	CATYSSGSRTDTQYF	TGTGCCACTTACTCCAGCGGGAGCCGCACAGATACGCAGTATTTT
TRBD2	TRBV28	TRBJ2-3	-	CASSFTSGHTDTQYF	TGTGCCAGCAGTTTTACTAGCGGTCACACAGATACGCAGTATTTT
-	TRBV27	TRBJ2-7	-	CASTATPFSYEQYF	TGTGCCAGCACCGCAACACCCTTTTCCTACGAGCAGTACTTC
TRBD1	TRBV9	TRBJ1-1	-	CASSATSGQDAGWGTEAFF	TGTGCCAGCAGCGCCACCTCGGGACAGGACGCCGGGTGGGGCACTGAAGCTTTCTTT
TRBD1	TRBV5-1	TRBJ2-5	-	CASSLPGTAVQETQYF	TGCGCCAGCAGCTTACCCGGGACAGCAGTACAAGAGACCCAGTACTTC
-	TRBV4-3	TRBJ2-3	-	CASSQGSSTDTQYF	TGCGCCAGCAGCCAAGGCAGTAGCACAGATACGCAGTATTTT
-	TRBV25-1	TRBJ1-2	-	CASSLGGGYTF	TGTGCCAGCAGCCTTGGAGGCGGCTACACCTTC
-	TRBV29-1	TRBJ2-1	-	CSVVLVGSFTEQFF	TGCAGCGTTGTCCTAGTTGGGTCTTTCACTGAGCAGTTCTTC
-	TRBV6-1	TRBJ2-1	-	CASITGFNEQFF	TGTGCCAGCATTACAGGGTTCAATGAGCAGTTCTTC
-	TRBV4-2	TRBJ1-2	-	CASSHGQGAGGYTF	TGTGCCAGCAGCCATGGTCAAGGGGCTGGGGGCTACACCTTC
-	TRBV28	TRBJ1-5	-	CASSLAGGVRNQPQHF	TGTGCCAGCAGTCTCGCCGGCGGGGTCAGGAATCAGCCCCAGCATTTT
-	TRBV11-2	TRBJ2-1	-	CASSLIRGETYNEQFF	TGTGCCAGCAGCTTAATACGTGGAGAGACCTACAATGAGCAGTTCTTC
-	TRBV2	TRBJ2-5	-	CASSEFLPGVETQYF	TGTGCCAGCAGTGAATTTTTACCGGGAGTAGAGACCCAGTACTTC
-	TRBV9	TRBJ1-1	-	CASSRRQIGTEAFF	TGTGCCAGCAGCCGTCGACAGATCGGGACTGAAGCTTTCTTT
TRBD2	TRBV28	TRBJ2-3	-	CASSFGTSGRDIRDTQYF	TGTGCCAGCAGTTTTGGGACTAGCGGGAGGGATATAAGAGATACGCAGTATTTT
TRBD2	TRBV4-2	TRBJ2-7	-	CASSQLAGSSYEQYF	TGTGCCAGCAGCCAGCTAGCGGGTAGCTCCTACGAGCAGTACTTC
-	TRBV10-3	TRBJ1-1	once	CAISATGSVEAFF	TGTGCCATCAGTGCTACAGGTTCTGTTGAAGCTTTCTTT
-	TRBV11-2	TRBJ2-5	-	CASSPLRLTALQETQYF	TGTGCCAGCAGCCCCCTCCGATTGACAGCGCTACAAGAGACCCAGTACTTC